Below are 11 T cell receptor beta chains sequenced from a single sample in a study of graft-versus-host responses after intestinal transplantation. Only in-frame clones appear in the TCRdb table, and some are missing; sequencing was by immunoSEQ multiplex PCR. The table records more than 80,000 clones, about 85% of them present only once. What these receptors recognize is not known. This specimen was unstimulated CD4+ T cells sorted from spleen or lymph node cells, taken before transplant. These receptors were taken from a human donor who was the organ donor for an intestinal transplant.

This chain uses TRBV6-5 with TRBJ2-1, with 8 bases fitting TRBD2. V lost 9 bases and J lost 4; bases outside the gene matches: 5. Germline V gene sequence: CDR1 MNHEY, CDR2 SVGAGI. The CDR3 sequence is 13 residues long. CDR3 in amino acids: CASRREEYNEQFF. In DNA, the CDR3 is TGTGCCAGTAGGCGGGAGGAATACAATGAGCAGTTCTTC.

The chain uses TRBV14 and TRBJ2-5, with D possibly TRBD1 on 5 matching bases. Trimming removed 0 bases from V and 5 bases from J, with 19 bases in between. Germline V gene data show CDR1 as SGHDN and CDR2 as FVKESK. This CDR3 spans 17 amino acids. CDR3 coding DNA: TGTGCCAGCAGCCAAGAGATTGTGTGGGGCAGTTCCGAGACCCAGTACTTC. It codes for CASSQEIVWGSSETQYF. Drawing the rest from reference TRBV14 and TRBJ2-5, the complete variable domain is EAGVTQFPSHSVIEKGQTVTLRCDPISGHDNLYWYRRVMGKEIKFLLHFVKESKQDESGMPNNRFLAERTGGTYSTLKVQPAELEDSGVYFCASSQEIVWGSSETQYFGPGTRLLVL.

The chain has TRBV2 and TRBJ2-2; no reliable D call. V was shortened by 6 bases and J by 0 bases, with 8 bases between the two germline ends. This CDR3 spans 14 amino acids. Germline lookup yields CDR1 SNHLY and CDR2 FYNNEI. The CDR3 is CASSLLANTGELFF. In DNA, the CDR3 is TGTGCCAGCAGCCTACTCGCGAACACCGGGGAGCTGTTTTTT.

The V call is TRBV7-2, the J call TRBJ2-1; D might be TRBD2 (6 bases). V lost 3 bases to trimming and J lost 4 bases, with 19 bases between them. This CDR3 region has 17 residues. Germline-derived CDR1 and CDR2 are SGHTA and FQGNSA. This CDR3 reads CASSLGWAEGKYNEQFF. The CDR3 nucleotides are TGTGCCAGCAGCTTGGGTTGGGCGGAGGGCAAATACAATGAGCAGTTCTTC.

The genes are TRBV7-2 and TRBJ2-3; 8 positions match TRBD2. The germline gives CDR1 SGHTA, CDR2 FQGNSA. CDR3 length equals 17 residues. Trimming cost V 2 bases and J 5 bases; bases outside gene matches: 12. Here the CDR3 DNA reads TGTGCCAGCAGCTTATATTTAGGCGGGGGGCCGGGAGATACGCAGTATTTT. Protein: CASSLYLGGGPGDTQYF.

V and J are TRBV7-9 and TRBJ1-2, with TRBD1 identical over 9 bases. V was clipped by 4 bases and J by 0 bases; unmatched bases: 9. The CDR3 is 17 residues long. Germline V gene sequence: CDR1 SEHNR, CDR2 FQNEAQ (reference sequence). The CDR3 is CASSSSDRGRANYGYTF. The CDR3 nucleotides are TGTGCCAGCAGCTCATCGGACAGGGGTCGGGCTAACTATGGCTACACCTTC.

The CDR3 DNA reads as TGTGCCAGCAGCTTGGGACTAGCGGCTTCCTACGAGCAGTACTTC. Residues: CASSLGLAASYEQYF. This chain joins TRBV5-6 and TRBJ2-7; TRBD2 aligns across 9 bases. The germline gives CDR1 SGHDT, CDR2 YYEEEE. Trimming cost V 0 bases and J 1 base; bases outside gene matches: 2. The CDR3 length is 15 residues.

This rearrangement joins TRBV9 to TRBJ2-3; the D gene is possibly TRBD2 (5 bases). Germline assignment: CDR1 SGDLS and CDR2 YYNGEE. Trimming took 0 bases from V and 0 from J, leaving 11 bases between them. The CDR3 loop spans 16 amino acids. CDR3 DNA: TGTGCCAGCAGCGTAGTTACGGGATCTAGCACAGATACGCAGTATTTT. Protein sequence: CASSVVTGSSTDTQYF.

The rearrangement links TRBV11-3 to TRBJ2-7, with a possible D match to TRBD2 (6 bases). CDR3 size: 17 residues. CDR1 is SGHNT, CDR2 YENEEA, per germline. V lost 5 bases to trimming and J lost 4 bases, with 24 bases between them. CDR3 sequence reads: CASSPPGGSVSLYEQYF. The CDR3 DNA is TGTGCCAGCAGCCCACCCGGGGGTTCCGTTTCCCTATACGAGCAGTACTTC. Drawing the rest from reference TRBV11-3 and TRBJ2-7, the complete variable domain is EAGVVQSPRYKIIEKKQPVAFWCNPISGHNTLYWYLQNLGQGPELLIRYENEEAVDDSQLPKDRFSAERLKGVDSTLKIQPAELGDSAVYLCASSPPGGSVSLYEQYFGPGTRLTVT.

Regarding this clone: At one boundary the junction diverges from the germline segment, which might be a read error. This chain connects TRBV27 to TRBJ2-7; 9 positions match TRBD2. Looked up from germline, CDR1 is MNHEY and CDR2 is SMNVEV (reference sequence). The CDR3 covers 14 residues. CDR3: CASSLGLAGYVQYF. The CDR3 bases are TGTGCCAGCAGTTTAGGGCTAGCGGGGTACGTGCAGTACTTC.

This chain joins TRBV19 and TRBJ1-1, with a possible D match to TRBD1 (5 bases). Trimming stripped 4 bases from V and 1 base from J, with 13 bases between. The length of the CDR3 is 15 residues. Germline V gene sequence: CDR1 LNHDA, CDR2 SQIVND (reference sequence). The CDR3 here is CASSTHTTGNTEAFF. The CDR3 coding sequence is TGTGCCAGTAGTACCCACACTACAGGGAACACTGAAGCTTTCTTT.